These T cell receptor beta chains were read from a single sample in a study of PD-L1 blockade in urothelial cancer. Only in-frame clones appear in the TCRdb table, and some are missing; sequencing was by immunoSEQ multiplex PCR. Of 35,000 to 45,000 clones in the sample, about four fifths are singletons; the top ten hold over 13%. The source was PBMCs, collected around atezolizumab (anti-PD-L1) treatment. The receptors originated from a man in his 60s with urothelial cancer. Each CDR3 is given with its conserved first and last residue. Each record gives: V gene, CDR3 length, D gene, clone size, J gene, CDR3 protein, CDR3 DNA. D genes are given only for firm matches. The size entry is marked missing in some rows and otherwise reads once, few, many or a size class.

v_call: TRBV18
cdr3_length: 16
d_call: TRBD1
clone_size: -
j_call: TRBJ1-2
cdr3_aa: CASSSDGTGGGYGYTF
cdr3_nt: TGTGCCAGCTCCTCCGACGGGACAGGGGGCGGCTATGGCTACACCTTC

v_call: TRBV7-2
cdr3_length: 15
d_call: TRBD1
clone_size: -
j_call: TRBJ1-5
cdr3_aa: CASSLWTGGDQPQHF
cdr3_nt: TGTGCCAGCAGCTTATGGACAGGGGGCGATCAGCCCCAGCATTTT

v_call: TRBV9
cdr3_length: 16
d_call: TRBD2
clone_size: -
j_call: TRBJ2-1
cdr3_aa: CASSGGVGGTSARQFF
cdr3_nt: TGTGCCAGCAGCGGAGGGGTTGGCGGGACTAGCGCTCGGCAGTTCTTC

v_call: TRBV30
cdr3_length: 15
d_call: TRBD2
clone_size: few
j_call: TRBJ2-1
cdr3_aa: CAWSATSGGAREQFF
cdr3_nt: TGTGCCTGGAGCGCAACTAGCGGGGGGGCCCGTGAGCAGTTCTTC

v_call: TRBV2
cdr3_length: 17
d_call: -
clone_size: -
j_call: TRBJ2-2
cdr3_aa: CASSAEFIGVNTGELFF
cdr3_nt: TGTGCCAGCAGCGCCGAATTCATCGGGGTGAACACCGGGGAGCTGTTTTTT

v_call: TRBV5-6
cdr3_length: 15
d_call: TRBD1
clone_size: -
j_call: TRBJ2-3
cdr3_aa: CASSLDRGWTDTQYF
cdr3_nt: TGTGCCAGCAGCCTAGACAGGGGGTGGACAGATACGCAGTATTTT

v_call: TRBV6-5
cdr3_length: 13
d_call: -
clone_size: -
j_call: TRBJ2-7
cdr3_aa: CASSYGGSYEQYF
cdr3_nt: TGTGCCAGCAGTTACGGAGGTTCCTACGAGCAGTACTTC

v_call: TRBV27
cdr3_length: 14
d_call: TRBD1
clone_size: once
j_call: TRBJ1-5
cdr3_aa: CASRNRGSNQPQHF
cdr3_nt: TGTGCCAGCAGAAACAGGGGAAGCAATCAGCCCCAGCATTTT

v_call: TRBV6-1
cdr3_length: 15
d_call: -
clone_size: -
j_call: TRBJ1-5
cdr3_aa: CASSEAGGLEEPQHF
cdr3_nt: TGTGCCAGCAGTGAAGCAGGGGGTTTGGAGGAGCCCCAGCATTTT

v_call: TRBV4-2
cdr3_length: 15
d_call: -
clone_size: -
j_call: TRBJ2-3
cdr3_aa: CASSQERGNTDTQYF
cdr3_nt: TGTGCCAGCAGCCAAGAACGGGGAAACACAGATACGCAGTATTTT

v_call: TRBV5-1
cdr3_length: 15
d_call: -
clone_size: -
j_call: TRBJ1-1
cdr3_aa: CASSPDPGGNTEAFF
cdr3_nt: TGCGCCAGCAGCCCGGATCCGGGAGGGAACACTGAAGCTTTCTTT

v_call: TRBV7-8
cdr3_length: 13
d_call: -
clone_size: -
j_call: TRBJ1-1
cdr3_aa: CASSRGMNTEAFF
cdr3_nt: TGTGCCAGCAGCAGGGGGATGAACACTGAAGCTTTCTTT

v_call: TRBV2
cdr3_length: 17
d_call: TRBD1
clone_size: -
j_call: TRBJ1-5
cdr3_aa: CASSGPGQGVSNQPQHF
cdr3_nt: TGTGCCAGCAGTGGCCCGGGACAGGGTGTGAGCAATCAGCCCCAGCATTTT

v_call: TRBV5-4
cdr3_length: 16
d_call: TRBD1
clone_size: -
j_call: TRBJ2-7
cdr3_aa: CASSSRGGQGVFRWYF
cdr3_nt: TGTGCCAGCAGCTCCCGCGGGGGACAGGGGGTCTTCCGCTGGTACTTC

v_call: TRBV6-1
cdr3_length: 12
d_call: -
clone_size: -
j_call: TRBJ2-3
cdr3_aa: CASSPNTDTQYF
cdr3_nt: TGTGCCAGCAGCCCTAACACAGATACGCAGTATTTT

v_call: TRBV7-9
cdr3_length: 15
d_call: -
clone_size: -
j_call: TRBJ1-2
cdr3_aa: CASSLGVGTNYGYTF
cdr3_nt: TGTGCCAGCAGCTTAGGCGTAGGGACAAACTATGGCTACACCTTC

v_call: TRBV6-6
cdr3_length: 15
d_call: TRBD1
clone_size: -
j_call: TRBJ2-5
cdr3_aa: CASSPDRVVQETQYF
cdr3_nt: TGTGCCAGCAGCCCGGACAGGGTGGTCCAAGAGACCCAGTACTTC

v_call: TRBV7-9
cdr3_length: 18
d_call: TRBD2
clone_size: -
j_call: TRBJ2-2
cdr3_aa: CASSLFGLAGRYTGELFF
cdr3_nt: TGTGCCAGCAGCTTATTCGGCTTAGCGGGGCGCTACACCGGGGAGCTGTTTTTT

v_call: TRBV5-6
cdr3_length: 13
d_call: -
clone_size: -
j_call: TRBJ2-2
cdr3_aa: CASSWQNTGELFF
cdr3_nt: TGTGCCAGCAGCTGGCAGAACACCGGGGAGCTGTTTTTT

v_call: TRBV30
cdr3_length: 15
d_call: -
clone_size: -
j_call: TRBJ1-4
cdr3_aa: CAWTKGGRRNEKLFF
cdr3_nt: TGTGCCTGGACCAAAGGGGGACGGAGAAATGAAAAACTGTTTTTT

v_call: TRBV25-1
cdr3_length: 12
d_call: -
clone_size: once
j_call: TRBJ2-7
cdr3_aa: CASSENSYEQYF
cdr3_nt: TGTGCCAGCAGTGAAAACAGCTACGAGCAGTACTTC

v_call: TRBV11-2
cdr3_length: 15
d_call: TRBD2
clone_size: -
j_call: TRBJ2-2
cdr3_aa: CASSLAGGNTGELFF
cdr3_nt: TGTGCCAGCAGCCTAGCGGGGGGGAACACCGGGGAGCTGTTTTTT

v_call: TRBV4-1
cdr3_length: 15
d_call: TRBD1
clone_size: -
j_call: TRBJ2-2
cdr3_aa: CASSQVDRENGELFF
cdr3_nt: TGCGCCAGCAGCCAAGTCGACAGGGAGAACGGGGAGCTGTTTTTT

v_call: TRBV4-2
cdr3_length: 18
d_call: TRBD2
clone_size: once
j_call: TRBJ2-2
cdr3_aa: CASGGLAGGSSFSGELFF
cdr3_nt: TGTGCCAGCGGGGGGCTAGCGGGGGGGAGTTCGTTTTCCGGGGAGCTGTTTTTT

v_call: TRBV29-1
cdr3_length: 11
d_call: -
clone_size: -
j_call: TRBJ2-7
cdr3_aa: CSVEGGDEQYF
cdr3_nt: TGCAGCGTGGAGGGGGGGGACGAGCAGTACTTC

v_call: TRBV2
cdr3_length: 13
d_call: -
clone_size: -
j_call: TRBJ2-1
cdr3_aa: CASSFNRDVEQFF
cdr3_nt: TGTGCCAGCAGTTTTAACAGGGATGTTGAGCAGTTCTTC